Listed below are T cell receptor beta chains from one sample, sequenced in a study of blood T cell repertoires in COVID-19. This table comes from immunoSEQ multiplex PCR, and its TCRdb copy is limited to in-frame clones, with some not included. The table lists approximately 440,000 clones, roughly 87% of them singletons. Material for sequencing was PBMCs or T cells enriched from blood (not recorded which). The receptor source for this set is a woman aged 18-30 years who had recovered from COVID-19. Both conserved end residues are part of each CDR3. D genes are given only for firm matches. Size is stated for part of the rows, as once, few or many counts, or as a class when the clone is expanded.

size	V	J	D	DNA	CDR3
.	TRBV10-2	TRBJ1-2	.	TGCGCCAGCAGTGAGGCAGCGCCGTTGAATAGCTACACCTTC	CASSEAAPLNSYTF
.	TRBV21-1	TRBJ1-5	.	TGTGCCAGCAGCACCAGACAGGGGAAGGGCAATCAGCCCCAGCATTTT	CASSTRQGKGNQPQHF
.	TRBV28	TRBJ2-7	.	TGTGCCAGCAGTTCCCAGGACGAGCAGTACTTC	CASSSQDEQYF
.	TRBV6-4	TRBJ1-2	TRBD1	TGTGCCAGCTCAATGGGGACAGCTACCTATGGCTACACCTTC	CASSMGTATYGYTF
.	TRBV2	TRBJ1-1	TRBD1	TGTGCCAGTGGGGGGACAGGGAACACTGAAGCTTTCTTT	CASGGTGNTEAFF
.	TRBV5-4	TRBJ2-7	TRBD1	TGTGCCAGCAGTCCGGACAGGGGGCTATACGAGCAGTACTTC	CASSPDRGLYEQYF
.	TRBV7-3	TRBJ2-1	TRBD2	TGTGCCAGCAGCTTAGGTACCGTAGCGGGGGGGCTTAATGAGCAGTTCTTC	CASSLGTVAGGLNEQFF
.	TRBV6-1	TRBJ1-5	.	TGTGCCAGCAGTGAAGCGGTGGGAGGGTCTCAGCCCCAGCATTTT	CASSEAVGGSQPQHF
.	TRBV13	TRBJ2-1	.	TGTGCCAGCAGCTTACGAGCGATGAGCTCCTACAATGAGCAGTTCTTC	CASSLRAMSSYNEQFF
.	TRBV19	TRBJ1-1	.	TGTGCCAGTAGCGGTGGGGGAGGACTTGGGACTTTCTTT	CASSGGGGLGTFF
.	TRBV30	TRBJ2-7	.	TGTGCCTGGAGTGTACTGGGCAACTCCTACGAGCAGTACTTC	CAWSVLGNSYEQYF
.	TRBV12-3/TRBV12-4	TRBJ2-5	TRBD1	TGTGCCAGCAGCCAGGGACAGCAAGAGACCCAGTACTTC	CASSQGQQETQYF
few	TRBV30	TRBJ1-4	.	TGTGCCTGGACCCAGGGGAAACGGAATGAAAAACTGTTTTTT	CAWTQGKRNEKLFF
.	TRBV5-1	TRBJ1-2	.	TGCGCCAGCAGCTTGGAATCTAACTCTGGCTACACCTTC	CASSLESNSGYTF
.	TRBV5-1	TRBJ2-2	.	TGCGCCAGCAGCTCACGGGACTCTTACACCGGGGAGCTGTTTTTT	CASSSRDSYTGELFF
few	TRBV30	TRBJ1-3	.	TGTGCCTGGAGTGTACAGGGAGGGACCTCTGGAAACACCATATATTTT	CAWSVQGGTSGNTIYF
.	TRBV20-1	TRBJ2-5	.	TGCAGTGCTAGTAGCGCCCAGGGGGGACAGACCCAGTACTTC	CSASSAQGGQTQYF
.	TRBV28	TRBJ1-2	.	TGTGCCAGCAGTTTAAACAGCTATGGCTACACCTTC	CASSLNSYGYTF
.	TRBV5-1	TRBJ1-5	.	TGCGCCAGCAGCTTGTTACCCCTCAACTCGGGTGGCATGCCCCAGCATTTT	CASSLLPLNSGGMPQHF
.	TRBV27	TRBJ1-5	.	TGTGCCAGCAGTTCGGGGGGCAATCAGCCCCAGCATTTT	CASSSGGNQPQHF
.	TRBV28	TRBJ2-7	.	TGTGCCAGCAGTCCTCCTCTCGGCAGGCCGCCCTACGAGCAGTACTTC	CASSPPLGRPPYEQYF
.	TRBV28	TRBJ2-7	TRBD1	TGTGCCAGCAGTATGACAGGGAGCCCCTCCTACGAGCAGTACTTC	CASSMTGSPSYEQYF
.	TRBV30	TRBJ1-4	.	TGTGCCTGCAGGCCCCGAAATGAAAAACTGTTTTTT	CACRPRNEKLFF
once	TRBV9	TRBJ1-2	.	TGTGCCAGCAGCGTTAACCCCACGGGGGTACCGTTCTATGGCTACACCTTC	CASSVNPTGVPFYGYTF
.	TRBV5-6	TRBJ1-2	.	TGTGCCAGCAGCTTAACCGGTCAATTTAACTATGGCTACACCTTC	CASSLTGQFNYGYTF
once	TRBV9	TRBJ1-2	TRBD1	TGTGCCAGCAGCGCGACAGGGGCCGAAGGCTATGGCTACACCTTC	CASSATGAEGYGYTF
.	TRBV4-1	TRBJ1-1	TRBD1	TGCGCCAGCAGCTCATTATACAGGGGTTCAAGAACTGAAGCTTTCTTT	CASSSLYRGSRTEAFF
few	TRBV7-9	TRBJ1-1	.	TGTGCCAGCAGCTTAGACGGGGGTGGCACTGAAGCTTTCTTT	CASSLDGGGTEAFF